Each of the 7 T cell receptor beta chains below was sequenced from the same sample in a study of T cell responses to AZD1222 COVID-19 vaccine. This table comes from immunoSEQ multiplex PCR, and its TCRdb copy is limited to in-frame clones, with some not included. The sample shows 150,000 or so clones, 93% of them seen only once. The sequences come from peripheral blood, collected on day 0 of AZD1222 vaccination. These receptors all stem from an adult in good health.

The CDR3 region is CASSPTPLRIRSKVNTEAFF. As DNA, the CDR3 is TGTGCCAGCAGTCCGACACCTCTCCGGATCAGATCAAAGGTGAACACTGAAGCTTTCTTT. The chain joins TRBV27 to TRBJ1-1, with no clear D. The germline gives CDR1 MNHEY, CDR2 SMNVEV (reference sequence). V lost 5 bases to trimming and J lost 0 bases, with 28 bases between them. The CDR3 has 20 residues.

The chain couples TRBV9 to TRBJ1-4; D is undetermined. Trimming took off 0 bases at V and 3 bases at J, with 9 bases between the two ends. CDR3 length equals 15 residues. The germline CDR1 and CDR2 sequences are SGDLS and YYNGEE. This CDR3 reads CASSVGWTSNEKLFF. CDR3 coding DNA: TGTGCCAGCAGCGTAGGATGGACCTCTAATGAAAAACTGTTTTTT.

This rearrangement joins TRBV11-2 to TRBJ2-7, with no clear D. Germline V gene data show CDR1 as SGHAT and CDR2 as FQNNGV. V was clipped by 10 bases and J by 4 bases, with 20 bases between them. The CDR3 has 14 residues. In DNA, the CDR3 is TGTGCCACCACGACACGATCGACCCTTTACGAGCAGTACTTC. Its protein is CATTTRSTLYEQYF.

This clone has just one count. For the CDR3, the DNA is TGTGCCAGCAGCTTAGGGGGGAGGGATACCATGAACACTGAAGCTTTCTTT. It yields the protein CASSLGGRDTMNTEAFF. This chain joins TRBV7-6 and TRBJ1-1; weak D call: TRBD1 (5 bases). From germline, CDR1 is SGHVS and CDR2 FNYEAQ. The CDR3 is 17 amino acids. Trimming shortened V by 1 base and J by 0 bases, and 15 bases separated the two germline ends.

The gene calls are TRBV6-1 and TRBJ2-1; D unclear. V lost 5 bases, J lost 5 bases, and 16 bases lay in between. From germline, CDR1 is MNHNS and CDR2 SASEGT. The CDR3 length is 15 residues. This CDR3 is CASSSTLFRNNEQFF. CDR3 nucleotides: TGTGCCAGCAGTTCGACCCTTTTTAGGAACAATGAGCAGTTCTTC.

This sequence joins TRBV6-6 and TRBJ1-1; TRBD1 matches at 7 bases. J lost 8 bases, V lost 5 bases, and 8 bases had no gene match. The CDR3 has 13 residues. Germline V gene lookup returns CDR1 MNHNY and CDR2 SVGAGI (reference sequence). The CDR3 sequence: CASSLQGQGEAFF. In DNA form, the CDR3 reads TGTGCCAGCAGTCTACAGGGGCAAGGAGAAGCTTTCTTT.

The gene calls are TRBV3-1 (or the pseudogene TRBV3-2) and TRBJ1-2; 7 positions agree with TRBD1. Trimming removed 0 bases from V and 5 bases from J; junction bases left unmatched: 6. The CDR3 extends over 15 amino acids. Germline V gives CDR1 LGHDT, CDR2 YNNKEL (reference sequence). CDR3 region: CASSQEEGARYGYTF. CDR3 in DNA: TGTGCCAGCAGCCAAGAGGAGGGGGCGCGGTATGGCTACACCTTC.